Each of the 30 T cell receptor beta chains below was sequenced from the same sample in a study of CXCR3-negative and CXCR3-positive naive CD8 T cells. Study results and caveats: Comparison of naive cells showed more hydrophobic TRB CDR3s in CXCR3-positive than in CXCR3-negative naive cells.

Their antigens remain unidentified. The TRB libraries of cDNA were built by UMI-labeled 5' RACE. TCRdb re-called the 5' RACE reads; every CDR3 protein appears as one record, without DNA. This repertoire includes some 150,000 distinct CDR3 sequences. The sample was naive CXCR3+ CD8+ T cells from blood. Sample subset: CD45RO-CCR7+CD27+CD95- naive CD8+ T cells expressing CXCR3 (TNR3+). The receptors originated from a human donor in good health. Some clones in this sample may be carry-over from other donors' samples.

CDR3 region: CSVNGRDYQETQYF. The chain employs TRBV29-1 and TRBJ2-5; TCRdb's D call of TRBD2 is untestable without DNA. The CDR3 runs 14 residues. Germline assignment: CDR1 SQVTM and CDR2 ANQGSEA.

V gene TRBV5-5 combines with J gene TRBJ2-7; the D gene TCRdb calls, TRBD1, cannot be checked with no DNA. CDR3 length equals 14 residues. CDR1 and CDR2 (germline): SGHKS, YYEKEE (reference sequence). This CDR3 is CASSLDDRGYEQYF.

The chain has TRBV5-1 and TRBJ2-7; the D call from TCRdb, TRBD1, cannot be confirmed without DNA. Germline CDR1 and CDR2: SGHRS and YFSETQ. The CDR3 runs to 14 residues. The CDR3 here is CASSPPGRAYEQYF.

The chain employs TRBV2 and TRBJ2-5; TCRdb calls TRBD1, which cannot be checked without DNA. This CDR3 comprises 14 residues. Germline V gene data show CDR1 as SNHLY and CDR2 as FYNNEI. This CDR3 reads CASSLSPVGETQYF. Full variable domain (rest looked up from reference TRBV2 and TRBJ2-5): EPEVTQTPSHQVTQMGQEVILRCVPISNHLYFYWYRQILGQKVEFLVSFYNNEISEKSEIFDDQFSVERPDGSNFTLKIRSTKLEDSAMYFCASSLSPVGETQYFGPGTRLLVL.

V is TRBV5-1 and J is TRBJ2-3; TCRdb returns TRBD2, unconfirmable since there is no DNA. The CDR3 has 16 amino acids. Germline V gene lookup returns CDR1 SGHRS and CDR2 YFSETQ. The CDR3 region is CASSPRTSGGADTQYF.

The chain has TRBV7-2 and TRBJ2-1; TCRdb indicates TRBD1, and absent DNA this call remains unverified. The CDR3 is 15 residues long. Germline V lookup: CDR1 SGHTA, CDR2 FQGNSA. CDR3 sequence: CASPFQGQYYNEQFF.

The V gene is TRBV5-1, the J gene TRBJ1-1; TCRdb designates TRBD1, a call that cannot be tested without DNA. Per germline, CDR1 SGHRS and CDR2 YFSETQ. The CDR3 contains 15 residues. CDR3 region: CASSPGTGINTEAFF.

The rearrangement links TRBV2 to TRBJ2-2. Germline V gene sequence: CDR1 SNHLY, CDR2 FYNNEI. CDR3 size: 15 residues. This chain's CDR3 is CASKQYRSNTGELFF.

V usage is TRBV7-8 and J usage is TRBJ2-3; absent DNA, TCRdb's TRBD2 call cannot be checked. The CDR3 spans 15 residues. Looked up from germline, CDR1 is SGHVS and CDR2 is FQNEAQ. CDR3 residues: CASSLWDGPADTQYF.

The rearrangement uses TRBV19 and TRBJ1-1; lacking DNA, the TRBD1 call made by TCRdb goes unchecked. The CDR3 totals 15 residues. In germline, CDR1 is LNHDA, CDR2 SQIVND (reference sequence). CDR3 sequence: CASSTIWTENTEAFF.

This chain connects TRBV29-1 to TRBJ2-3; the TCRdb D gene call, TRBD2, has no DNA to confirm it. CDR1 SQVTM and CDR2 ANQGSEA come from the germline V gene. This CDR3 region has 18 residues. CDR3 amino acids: CSFSGSWALADLTDTQYF.

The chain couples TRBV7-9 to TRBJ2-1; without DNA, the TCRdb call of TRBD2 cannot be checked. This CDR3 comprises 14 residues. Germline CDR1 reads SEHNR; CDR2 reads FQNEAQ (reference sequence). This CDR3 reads CASSLGLAGFEQFF.

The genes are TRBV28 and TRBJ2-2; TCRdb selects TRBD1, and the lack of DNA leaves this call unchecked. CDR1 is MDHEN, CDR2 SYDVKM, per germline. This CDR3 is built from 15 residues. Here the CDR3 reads CASSLSPPGAGELFF.

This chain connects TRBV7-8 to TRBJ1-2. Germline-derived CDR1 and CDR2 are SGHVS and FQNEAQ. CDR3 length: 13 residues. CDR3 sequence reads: CASSHAHSQGYTF.

CDR3 residues: CASSLVTGTSYEQYF. The rearrangement uses TRBV11-2 and TRBJ2-7; TCRdb's D call of TRBD2 is untestable without DNA. Germline V lookup: CDR1 SGHAT, CDR2 FQNNGV. This CDR3 has 15 amino acids.

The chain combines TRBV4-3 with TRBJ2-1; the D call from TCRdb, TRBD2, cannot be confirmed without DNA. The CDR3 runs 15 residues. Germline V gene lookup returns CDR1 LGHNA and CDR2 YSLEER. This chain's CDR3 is CASSQDLLGGNEQFF.

The CDR3 reads CASSPGLLSSYNEQFF. V gene TRBV6-1 combines with J gene TRBJ2-1; the TCRdb D gene call, TRBD2, has no DNA to confirm it. This CDR3 is 16 amino acids long. Germline V gene sequence: CDR1 MNHNS, CDR2 SASEGT.

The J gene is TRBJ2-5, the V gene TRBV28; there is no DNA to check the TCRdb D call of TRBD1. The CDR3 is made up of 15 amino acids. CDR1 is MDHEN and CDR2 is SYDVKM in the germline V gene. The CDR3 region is CASGERGPFRETQYF.

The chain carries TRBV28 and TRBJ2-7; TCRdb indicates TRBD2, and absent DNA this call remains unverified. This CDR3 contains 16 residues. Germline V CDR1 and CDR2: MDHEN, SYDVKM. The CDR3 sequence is CASNTGSSGKLYEQYF.

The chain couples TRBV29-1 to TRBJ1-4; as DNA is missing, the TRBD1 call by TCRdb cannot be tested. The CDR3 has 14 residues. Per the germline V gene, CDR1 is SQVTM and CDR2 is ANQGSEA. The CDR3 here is CSVDSGTGTTKLFF.

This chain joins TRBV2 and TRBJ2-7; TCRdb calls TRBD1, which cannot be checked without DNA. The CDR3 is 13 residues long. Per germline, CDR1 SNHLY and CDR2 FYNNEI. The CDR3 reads CASSEYRDYEQYF.

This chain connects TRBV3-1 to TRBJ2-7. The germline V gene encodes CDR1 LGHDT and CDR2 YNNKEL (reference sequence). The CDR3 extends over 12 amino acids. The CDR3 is CASSHRHYEQYF.

The CDR3 region is CASSPEGPRDTQYF. The V gene is TRBV11-2, the J gene TRBJ2-3; TCRdb's D call of TRBD1 is untestable without DNA. The CDR3 has 14 residues. Germline CDR1 SGHAT, CDR2 FQNNGV.

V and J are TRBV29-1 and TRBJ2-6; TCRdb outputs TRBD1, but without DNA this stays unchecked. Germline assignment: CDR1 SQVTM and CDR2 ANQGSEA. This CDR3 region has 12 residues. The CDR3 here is CSALKGANVLTF.

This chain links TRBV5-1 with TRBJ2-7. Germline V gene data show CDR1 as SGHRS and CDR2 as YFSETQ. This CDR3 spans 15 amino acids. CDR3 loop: CASSLGSSGSYEQYF.

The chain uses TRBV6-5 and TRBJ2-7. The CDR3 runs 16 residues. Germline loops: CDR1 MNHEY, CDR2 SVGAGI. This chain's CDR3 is CASSSPLGLGTYEQYF.

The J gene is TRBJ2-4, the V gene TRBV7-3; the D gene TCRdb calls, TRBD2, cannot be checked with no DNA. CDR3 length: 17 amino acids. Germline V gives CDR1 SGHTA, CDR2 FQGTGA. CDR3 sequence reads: CASSLGTSGSAKNIQYF.

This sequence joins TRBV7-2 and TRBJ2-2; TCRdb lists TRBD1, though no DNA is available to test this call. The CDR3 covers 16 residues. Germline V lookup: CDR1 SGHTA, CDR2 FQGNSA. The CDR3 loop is CASSRVGQTNTGELFF.

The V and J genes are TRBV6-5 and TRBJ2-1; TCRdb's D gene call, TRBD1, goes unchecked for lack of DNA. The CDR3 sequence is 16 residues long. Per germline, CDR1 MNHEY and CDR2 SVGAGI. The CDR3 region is CASSYSNAGGYNEQFF.

CDR3 sequence reads: CAVGGRDGQFF. V usage is TRBV7-2 and J usage is TRBJ2-1; TCRdb calls TRBD1, which cannot be checked without DNA. Germline loops: CDR1 SGHTA, CDR2 FQGNSA. The CDR3 extends over 11 amino acids. The full variable domain, rest sourced from reference TRBV7-2 and TRBJ2-1, is GAGVSQSPSNKVTEKGKDVELRCDPISGHTALYWYRQSLGQGLEFLIYFQGNSAPDKSGLPSDRFSAERTGGSVSTLTIQRTQQEDSAVYLCAVGGRDGQFFGPGTRLTVL.